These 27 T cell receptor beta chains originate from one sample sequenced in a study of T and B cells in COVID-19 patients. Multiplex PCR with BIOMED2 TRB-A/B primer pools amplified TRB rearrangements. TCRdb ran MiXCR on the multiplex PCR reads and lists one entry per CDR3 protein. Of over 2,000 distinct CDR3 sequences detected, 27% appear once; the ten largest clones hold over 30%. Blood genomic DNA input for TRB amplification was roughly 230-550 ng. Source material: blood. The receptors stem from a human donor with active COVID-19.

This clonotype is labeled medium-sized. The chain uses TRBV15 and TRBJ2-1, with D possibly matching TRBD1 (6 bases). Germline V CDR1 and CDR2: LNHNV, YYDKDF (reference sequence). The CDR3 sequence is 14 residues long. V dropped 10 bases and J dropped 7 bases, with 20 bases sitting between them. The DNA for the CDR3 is TGTGCCAGCAAGGGGGATTTTCAATCAAATGAGCAGTTCTTC. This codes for CASKGDFQSNEQFF.

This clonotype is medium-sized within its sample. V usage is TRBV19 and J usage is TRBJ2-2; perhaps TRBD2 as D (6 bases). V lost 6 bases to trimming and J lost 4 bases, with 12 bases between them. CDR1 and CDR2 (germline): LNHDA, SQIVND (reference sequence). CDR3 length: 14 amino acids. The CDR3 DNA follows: TGTGCCAGTAGGGGGCCAGCGGGCACCGGGGAGCTGTTTTTT. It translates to CASRGPAGTGELFF.

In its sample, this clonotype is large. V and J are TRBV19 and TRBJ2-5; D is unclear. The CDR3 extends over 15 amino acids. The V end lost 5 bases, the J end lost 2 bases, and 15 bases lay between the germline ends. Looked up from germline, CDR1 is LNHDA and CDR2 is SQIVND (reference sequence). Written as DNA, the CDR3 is TGTGCCAGTAGTCCCTTTGGGCGGCGGCAAGAGACCCAGTACTTC. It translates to CASSPFGRRQETQYF.

The CDR3 DNA reads TGCAGTGCTAGATGGCAGACCTACGAGCAGTACTTC. Residues: CSARWQTYEQYF. The V and J genes are TRBV20-1 and TRBJ2-7; D remains unclear. The CDR3 runs to 12 residues. Germline CDR1 DFQATT, CDR2 SNEGSKA (reference sequence). Trimming pared 2 bases from V and 2 bases from J, leaving 7 bases between.

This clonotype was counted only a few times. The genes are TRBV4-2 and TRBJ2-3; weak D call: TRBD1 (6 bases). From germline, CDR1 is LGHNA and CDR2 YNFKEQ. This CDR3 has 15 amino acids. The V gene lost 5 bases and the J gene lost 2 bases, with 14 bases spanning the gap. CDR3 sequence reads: CASSNGQSPTDTQYF. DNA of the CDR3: TGTGCCAGCAGCAACGGACAGTCCCCCACAGATACGCAGTATTTT.

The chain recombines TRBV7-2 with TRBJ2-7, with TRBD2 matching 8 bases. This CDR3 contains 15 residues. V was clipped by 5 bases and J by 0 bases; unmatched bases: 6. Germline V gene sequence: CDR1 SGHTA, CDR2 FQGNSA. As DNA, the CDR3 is TGTGCCAGCAGCCCAGCGGGAGTAACCTCCTACGAGCAGTACTTC. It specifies CASSPAGVTSYEQYF.

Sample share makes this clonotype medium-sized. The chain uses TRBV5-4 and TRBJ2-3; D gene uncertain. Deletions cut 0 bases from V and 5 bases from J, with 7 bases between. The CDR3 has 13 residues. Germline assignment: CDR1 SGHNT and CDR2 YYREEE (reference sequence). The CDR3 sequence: CASSLESVDTQYF. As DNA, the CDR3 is TGTGCCAGCAGCTTGGAGTCGGTAGATACGCAGTATTTT.

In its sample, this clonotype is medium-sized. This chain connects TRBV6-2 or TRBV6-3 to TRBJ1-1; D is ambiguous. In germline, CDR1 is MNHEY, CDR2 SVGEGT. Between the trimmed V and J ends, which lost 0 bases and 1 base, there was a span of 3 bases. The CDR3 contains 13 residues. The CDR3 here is CASSYSRNTEAFF. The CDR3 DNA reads TGTGCCAGCAGTTACTCGAGGAACACTGAAGCTTTCTTT.

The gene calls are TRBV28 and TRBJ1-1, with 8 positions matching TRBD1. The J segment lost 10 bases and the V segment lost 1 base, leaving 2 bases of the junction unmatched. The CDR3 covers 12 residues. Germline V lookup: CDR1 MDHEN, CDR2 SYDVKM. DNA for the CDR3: TGTGCCAGCAGTTTATCGGGGACAGGAGCTTTCTTT. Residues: CASSLSGTGAFF.

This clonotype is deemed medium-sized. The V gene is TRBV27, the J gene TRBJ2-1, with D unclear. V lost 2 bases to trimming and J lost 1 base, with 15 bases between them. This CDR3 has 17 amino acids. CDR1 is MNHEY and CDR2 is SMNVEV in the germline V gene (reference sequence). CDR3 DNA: TGTGCCAGCAGTTTACGGGCTAACTCCCCTTCCTACAATGAGCAGTTCTTC. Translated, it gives CASSLRANSPSYNEQFF.

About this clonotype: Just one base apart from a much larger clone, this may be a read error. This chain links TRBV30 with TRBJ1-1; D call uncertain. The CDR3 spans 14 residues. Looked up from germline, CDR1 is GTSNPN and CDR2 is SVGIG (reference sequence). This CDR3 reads CPWSRPGMNTEAFF. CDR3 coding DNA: TGTCCCTGGAGCCGCCCGGGGATGAACACTGAAGCTTTCTTT.

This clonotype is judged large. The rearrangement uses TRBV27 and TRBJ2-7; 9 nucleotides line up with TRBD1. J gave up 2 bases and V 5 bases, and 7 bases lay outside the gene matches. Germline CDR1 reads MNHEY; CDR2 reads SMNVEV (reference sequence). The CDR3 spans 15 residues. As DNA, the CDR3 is TGTGCCAGCAGTACGACCGGGACAGGGACCTACGAGCAGTACTTC. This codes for CASSTTGTGTYEQYF.

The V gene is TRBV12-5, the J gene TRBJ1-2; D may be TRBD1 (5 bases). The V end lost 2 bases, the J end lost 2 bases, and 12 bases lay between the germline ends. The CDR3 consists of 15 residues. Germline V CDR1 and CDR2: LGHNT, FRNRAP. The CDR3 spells CASGLSPGPNYGYTF. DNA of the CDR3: TGTGCTAGTGGTTTGTCTCCAGGGCCCAACTATGGCTACACCTTC.

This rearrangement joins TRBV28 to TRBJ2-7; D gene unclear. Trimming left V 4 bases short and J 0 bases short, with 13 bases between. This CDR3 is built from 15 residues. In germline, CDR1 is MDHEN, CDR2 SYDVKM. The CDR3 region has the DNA TGTGCCAGCAGTTGGCTTTCTGGGAACTCCTACGAGCAGTACTTC. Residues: CASSWLSGNSYEQYF.

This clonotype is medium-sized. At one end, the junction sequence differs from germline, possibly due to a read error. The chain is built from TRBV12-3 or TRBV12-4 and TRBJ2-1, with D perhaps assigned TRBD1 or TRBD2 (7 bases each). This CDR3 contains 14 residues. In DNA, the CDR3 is TGTGCCAGCAGTCTAGCGGACAGGTACAATGAGCAGTTCTTC. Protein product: CASSLADRYNEQFF.

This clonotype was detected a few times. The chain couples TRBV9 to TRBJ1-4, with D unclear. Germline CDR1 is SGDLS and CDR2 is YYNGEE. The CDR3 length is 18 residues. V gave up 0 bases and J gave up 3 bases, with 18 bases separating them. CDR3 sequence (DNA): TGTGCCAGCAGCGTAGAAAGCGGAGCCACAGCAGCTAATGAAAAACTGTTTTTT. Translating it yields CASSVESGATAANEKLFF.

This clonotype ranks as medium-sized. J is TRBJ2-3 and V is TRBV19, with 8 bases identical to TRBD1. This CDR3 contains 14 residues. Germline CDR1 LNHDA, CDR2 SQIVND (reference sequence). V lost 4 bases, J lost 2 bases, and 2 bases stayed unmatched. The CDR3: CASSRTGNTDTQYF. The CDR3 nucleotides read TGTGCCAGTAGTAGGACAGGGAACACAGATACGCAGTATTTT.

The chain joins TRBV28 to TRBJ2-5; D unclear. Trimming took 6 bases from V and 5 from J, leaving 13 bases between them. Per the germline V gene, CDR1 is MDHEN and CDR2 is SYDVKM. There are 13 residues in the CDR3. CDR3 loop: CASSAPALETQYF. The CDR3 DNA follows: TGTGCCAGCAGCGCCCCGGCTCTCGAGACCCAGTACTTC.

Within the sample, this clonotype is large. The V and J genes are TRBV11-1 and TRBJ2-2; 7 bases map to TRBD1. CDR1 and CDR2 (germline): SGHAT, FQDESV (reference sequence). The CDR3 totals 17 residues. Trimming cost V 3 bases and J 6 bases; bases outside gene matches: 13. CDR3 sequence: CASSFSSGQMVSGELFF. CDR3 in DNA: TGTGCCAGCAGCTTTTCCTCGGGACAGATGGTCTCCGGGGAGCTGTTTTTT. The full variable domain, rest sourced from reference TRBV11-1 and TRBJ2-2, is EAEVAQSPRYKITEKSQAVAFWCDPISGHATLYWYRQILGQGPELLVQFQDESVVDDSQLPKDRFSAERLKGVDSTLKIQPAELGDSAMYLCASSFSSGQMVSGELFFGEGSRLTVL.

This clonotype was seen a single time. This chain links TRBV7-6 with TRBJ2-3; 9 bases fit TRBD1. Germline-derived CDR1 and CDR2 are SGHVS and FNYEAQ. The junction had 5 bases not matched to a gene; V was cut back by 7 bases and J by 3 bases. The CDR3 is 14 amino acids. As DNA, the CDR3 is TGTGCCAGCACCCCCGGGACAGGGACAGATACGCAGTATTTT. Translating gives CASTPGTGTDTQYF.

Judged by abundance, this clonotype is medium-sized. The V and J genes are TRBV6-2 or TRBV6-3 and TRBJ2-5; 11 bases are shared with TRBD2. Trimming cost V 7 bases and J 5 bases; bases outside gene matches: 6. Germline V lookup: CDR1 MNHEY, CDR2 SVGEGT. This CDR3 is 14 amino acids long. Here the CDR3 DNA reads TGTGCCAGCACACTAGCGGGAGTCGGGGAGACCCAGTACTTC. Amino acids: CASTLAGVGETQYF.

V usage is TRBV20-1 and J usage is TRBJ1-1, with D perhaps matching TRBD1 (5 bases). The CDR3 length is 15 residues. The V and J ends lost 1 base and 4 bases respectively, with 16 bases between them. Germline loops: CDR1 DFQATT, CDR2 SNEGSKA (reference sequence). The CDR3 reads CSARGGVRRGTEAFF. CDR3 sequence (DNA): TGCAGTGCTAGAGGAGGGGTAAGACGAGGCACTGAAGCTTTCTTT.

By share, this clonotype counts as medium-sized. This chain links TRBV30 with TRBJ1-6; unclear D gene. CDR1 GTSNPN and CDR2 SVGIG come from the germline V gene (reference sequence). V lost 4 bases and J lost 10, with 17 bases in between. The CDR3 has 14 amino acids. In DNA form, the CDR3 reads TGTGCCTGGAATGGTGATAGGATCGGGTCACCCCTCCACTTT. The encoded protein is CAWNGDRIGSPLHF.

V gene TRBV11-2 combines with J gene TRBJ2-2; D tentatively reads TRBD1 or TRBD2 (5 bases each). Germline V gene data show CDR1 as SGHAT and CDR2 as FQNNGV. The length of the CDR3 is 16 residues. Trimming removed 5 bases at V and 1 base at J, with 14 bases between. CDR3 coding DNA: TGTGCCAGCAGCCCCCGGGCTGGGGGGAACACCGGGGAGCTGTTTTTT. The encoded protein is CASSPRAGGNTGELFF.

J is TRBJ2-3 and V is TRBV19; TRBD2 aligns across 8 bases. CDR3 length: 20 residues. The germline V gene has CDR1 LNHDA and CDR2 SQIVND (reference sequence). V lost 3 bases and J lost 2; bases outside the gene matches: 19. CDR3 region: CASSIYPRGGGYGTTDTQYF. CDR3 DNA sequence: TGTGCCAGTAGTATCTATCCCCGGGGGGGTGGTTACGGGACCACAGATACGCAGTATTTT. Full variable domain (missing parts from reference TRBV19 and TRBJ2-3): DGGITQSPKYLFRKEGQNVTLSCEQNLNHDAMYWYRQDPGQGLRLIYYSQIVNDFQKGDIAEGYSVSREKKESFPLTVTSAQKNPTAFYLCASSIYPRGGGYGTTDTQYFGPGTRLTVL.

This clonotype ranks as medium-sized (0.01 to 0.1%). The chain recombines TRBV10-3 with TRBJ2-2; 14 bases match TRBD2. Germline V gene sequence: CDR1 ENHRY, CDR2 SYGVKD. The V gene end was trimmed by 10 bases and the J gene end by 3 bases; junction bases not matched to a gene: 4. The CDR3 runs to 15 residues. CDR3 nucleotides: TGTGCCACCCTGGGACTAGCGGGAGACACCGGGGAGCTGTTTTTT. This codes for CATLGLAGDTGELFF.

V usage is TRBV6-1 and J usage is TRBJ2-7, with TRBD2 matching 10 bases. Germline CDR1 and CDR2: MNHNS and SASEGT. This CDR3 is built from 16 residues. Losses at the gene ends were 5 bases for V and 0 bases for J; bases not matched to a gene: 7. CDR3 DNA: TGTGCCAGCAGTAGGACTAGCGGAGCGGGCTCCTACGAGCAGTACTTC. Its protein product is CASSRTSGAGSYEQYF.